The 12 T cell receptor beta chains in this list originate from one sample, sequenced in a study of blood T cells in healthy people across ages. A second 7 to 11 cycle PCR used barcoded and J-beta primers. MiXCR, applied by TCRdb to the 5' RACE reads, yields one record per CDR3 protein. The sample contains 1 million to 1.2 million distinct CDR3 sequences, around two fifths of which appear only once. Sequenced: blood. These receptors all stem from a man aged 18 to 30 in good health.

In this sample, this clonotype turned up a few times. The rearrangement uses TRBV6-2 or TRBV6-3 and TRBJ2-1, with D hard to call. Germline V lookup: CDR1 MNHEY, CDR2 SVGEGT. This CDR3 is built from 16 residues. Trimming took off 3 bases at V and 6 bases at J, with 18 bases between the two ends. CDR3 nucleotide sequence: TGTGCCAGCAGTTATGGGCTACCGACGACTCCCAATGAGCAGTTCTTC. This gives the protein CASSYGLPTTPNEQFF.

In its sample, this clonotype was seen a few times. This chain joins TRBV7-2 and TRBJ1-2; a weak D match, TRBD1 (5 bases). This CDR3 is 14 amino acids long. The germline CDR1 and CDR2 sequences are SGHTA and FQGNSA. The germline V and J ends were trimmed by 5 bases and 5 bases, with 15 bases remaining between them. The CDR3 nucleotides read TGTGCCAGCAGCGTACAGGCGGGGTTATATGGCTACACCTTC. Translation: CASSVQAGLYGYTF.

This clonotype was counted only a few times. This chain joins TRBV14 and TRBJ1-2, with no clear D. Trimming shortened V by 4 bases and J by 6 bases, and 12 bases separated the two germline ends. The germline gives CDR1 SGHDN, CDR2 FVKESK. The CDR3 is 13 amino acids. CDR3: CASSRLVANGYTF. CDR3 DNA sequence: TGTGCCAGCAGCCGCCTCGTGGCCAATGGCTACACCTTC.

This clonotype has a handful of counts. The chain has TRBV7-9 and TRBJ2-4; D is perhaps TRBD1 (6 bases). Germline CDR1 and CDR2: SEHNR and FQNEAQ (reference sequence). V lost 5 bases to trimming and J lost 5 bases, with 13 bases between them. This CDR3 contains 14 residues. For the CDR3, the DNA is TGTGCCAGCAGCGCCCGGACAGCTGAAAACATTCAGTACTTC. This sequence encodes CASSARTAENIQYF.

The gene calls are TRBV29-1 and TRBJ2-3; 8 bases match TRBD2. CDR3 length: 15 amino acids. J gave up 0 bases and V 3 bases, and 5 bases lay outside the gene matches. In germline, CDR1 is SQVTM, CDR2 ANQGSEA. The CDR3 sequence is CSVDRTSPSTDTQYF. In DNA form, the CDR3 reads TGCAGCGTTGACCGGACTAGCCCTAGCACAGATACGCAGTATTTT.

This clonotype has just a few counts. The chain has TRBV12-5 and TRBJ2-1; 7 bases align to TRBD1. The germline gives CDR1 LGHNT, CDR2 FRNRAP. The CDR3 sequence is 16 residues long. V shed 0 bases, J shed 12 bases, and the junction held 14 bases outside the gene matches. The CDR3 DNA sequence: TGTGCTAGTGGTTTGGTACAGAGCTCGACACCAGGGGGGCAGTTCTTC. It is translated as CASGLVQSSTPGGQFF.

In its sample, this clonotype was seen a few times. The chain combines TRBV7-2 with TRBJ1-4; 7 bases line up with TRBD1. From germline, CDR1 is SGHTA and CDR2 FQGNSA. The CDR3 is 15 residues long. V shed 1 base, J shed 4 bases, and the junction held 3 bases outside the gene matches. The chain's CDR3 is CASSLGPGGNEKLFF. The CDR3 nucleotides are TGTGCCAGCAGCTTAGGCCCAGGGGGTAATGAAAAACTGTTTTTT. Based on the CDR3 plus reference TRBV7-2 and TRBJ1-4, the full variable domain is GAGVSQSPSNKVTEKGKDVELRCDPISGHTALYWYRQSLGQGLEFLIYFQGNSAPDKSGLPSDRFSAERTGGSVSTLTIQRTQQEDSAVYLCASSLGPGGNEKLFFGSGTQLSVL.

This clonotype occurred a few times. CDR3 residues: CASSSGASGGPYNEQFF. The CDR3 region has the DNA TGTGCCAGCAGTTCCGGGGCTAGCGGGGGGCCTTACAATGAGCAGTTCTTC. The chain combines TRBV12-3 or TRBV12-4 with TRBJ2-1, with 11 positions matching TRBD2. V shed 4 bases, J shed 4 bases, and the junction held 9 bases outside the gene matches. The CDR3 is made up of 17 amino acids.

This clonotype was counted only a few times. This chain links TRBV6-6 with TRBJ1-2; possibly TRBD1 for D (5 bases). This CDR3 is built from 14 residues. Germline V gene data show CDR1 as MNHNY and CDR2 as SVGAGI (reference sequence). V gave up 5 bases and J gave up 8 bases, with 18 bases separating them. CDR3 loop: CASSRQGVHVGYTF. CDR3 nucleotides: TGTGCCAGCAGTCGTCAGGGTGTGCATGTGGGCTACACCTTC.

This clonotype was counted many times. The rearrangement uses TRBV29-1 and TRBJ2-3; TRBD2 might be the D (6 bases). Germline V lookup: CDR1 SQVTM, CDR2 ANQGSEA. The CDR3 length is 14 residues. The germline V and J ends were trimmed by 2 bases and 6 bases, with 15 bases remaining between them. The CDR3 DNA sequence: TGCAGCGTTGAACCCATGGAGGGTACGGATACGCAGTATTTT. Translating it yields CSVEPMEGTDTQYF.

This clonotype was seen only a few times. The gene calls are TRBV4-1 and TRBJ2-5; 9 bases line up with TRBD2. CDR1 MGHRA and CDR2 YSYEKL come from the germline V gene. V lost 3 bases and J lost 0; bases outside the gene matches: 2. This CDR3 comprises 15 residues. The CDR3 sequence: CASSQLAGDQETQYF. CDR3 nucleotide sequence: TGCGCCAGCAGCCAGTTAGCGGGGGACCAAGAGACCCAGTACTTC.

This clonotype was detected many times. For the CDR3, the DNA is TGTGCCAGCAGTTTACGGGGCGTACCAGATACGCAGTATTTT. It yields the protein CASSLRGVPDTQYF. The chain joins TRBV12-3 or TRBV12-4 to TRBJ2-3; either TRBD1 or TRBD2 may fit D (5 bases each). The CDR3 is 14 amino acids. Trimming removed 2 bases from V and 4 bases from J, with 10 bases in between.